This T cell receptor beta chain is from a study of blood T cell repertoires in COVID-19. Study overall: Donors in the United States, Italy and Spain gave samples during acute or convalescent COVID-19. Sources were T cells, B-cell-depleted T cells, or PBMCs; the material itself was cDNA or gDNA.

Authors' processing steps: Using reference gene primer amplification, nucleated cell counts were estimated. Sequencing used immunoSEQ multiplex PCR; TCRdb keeps in-frame clones, though not all of them. V and J calls and clone size are given by that table; D and trimming were obtained from the DNA. The table lists fewer than 75,000 clones, approximately 89% of them singletons. Unmatched junction bases numbered 11, after V lost 10 bases and J lost 5 bases. Looked up from germline, CDR1 is MNHEY and CDR2 is SVGAGI. CDR3 size: 15 residues. This receptor was obtained from a man aged 55 to 70 with acute or convalescent COVID-19. The rearrangement uses TRBV6-5 and TRBJ2-2; the match to TRBD1 covers 9 bases. Sequenced: peripheral blood. In DNA form, the CDR3 reads TGTGCCACCACGGGACAGGGAAAAAGGACCGGGGAGCTGTTTTTT. Its protein product is CATTGQGKRTGELFF.